This T cell receptor beta chain was identified during a study of blood T cell repertoires in COVID-19. Study as a whole: Samples representing acute and convalescent COVID-19 were sourced from the United States, Italy and Spain. T cells, B-cell-depleted T cells, or PBMCs provided the cDNA or gDNA that served as material.

The authors' processing: By means of reference gene primer amplification, nucleated cell counts were estimated. Repertoires were generated with immunoSEQ multiplex PCR, while TCRdb's copy carries only in-frame clones and drops some. V and J calls and clone size are those listed in that table; D and trimming were worked out from the DNA. This sample carries about 170,000 clones, about 86% of them seen once, and the ten largest clones take approximately 9.9%. The germline CDR1 and CDR2 sequences are MDHEN and SYDVKM. The CDR3 totals 15 residues. V shed 3 bases, J shed 4 bases, and the junction held 6 bases outside the gene matches.

The rearrangement links TRBV28 to TRBJ2-5; 9 bases are shared with TRBD2. Input material: peripheral blood. This sequence was found in a woman aged 55-69 years with COVID-19, enrolled during active disease. The CDR3 spells CASSFASGRRETQYF. The CDR3 DNA reads as TGTGCCAGCAGTTTCGCCAGCGGGAGGCGAGAGACCCAGTACTTC.